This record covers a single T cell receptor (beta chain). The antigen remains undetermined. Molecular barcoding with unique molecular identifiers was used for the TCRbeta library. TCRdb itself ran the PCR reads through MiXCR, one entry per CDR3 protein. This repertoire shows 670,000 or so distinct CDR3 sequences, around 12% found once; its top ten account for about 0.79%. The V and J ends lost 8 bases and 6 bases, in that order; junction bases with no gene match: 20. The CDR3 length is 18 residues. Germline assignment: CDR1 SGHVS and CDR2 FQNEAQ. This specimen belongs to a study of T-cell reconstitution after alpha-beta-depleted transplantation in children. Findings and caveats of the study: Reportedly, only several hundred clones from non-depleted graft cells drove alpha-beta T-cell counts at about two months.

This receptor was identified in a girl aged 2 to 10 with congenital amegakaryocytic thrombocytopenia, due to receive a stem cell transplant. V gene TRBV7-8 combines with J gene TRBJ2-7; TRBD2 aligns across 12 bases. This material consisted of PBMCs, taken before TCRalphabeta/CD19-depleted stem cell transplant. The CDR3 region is CASGLTASGRAEGVEQYF. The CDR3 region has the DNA TGTGCCAGCGGATTGACGGCTAGCGGGAGGGCCGAAGGGGTCGAGCAGTACTTC.